These T cell receptor beta chains were read from a single sample in a study of T cell repertoires in cytomegalovirus infection. Each CDR3 protein is one row after TCRdb ran MiXCR on the reads. The table lists just under 550,000 distinct CDR3 sequences, 26% of them singletons. The sequenced sample was PBMCs. The receptor set was obtained from a human donor in good health (CMV status not recorded). Some clones in this sample may be carry-over from other donors' samples. Both conserved end residues are part of each CDR3. Some rows mark clone size as missing; the rest say once, few, many or name a class of expanded clone.

CDR3 protein: CASSLMGHQYNEQFF
clone size: .
V gene: TRBV7-2
CDR3 length: 15

CDR3 protein: CSASSPDTQYF
clone size: .
V gene: TRBV20-1
CDR3 length: 11

CDR3 protein: CSAPHEGIPAQPQHF
clone size: .
V gene: TRBV20-1
CDR3 length: 15

CDR3 protein: CASGVVPGANVLTF
clone size: .
V gene: TRBV12-5
CDR3 length: 14

CDR3 protein: CASSSSTNYGYTF
clone size: few
V gene: TRBV2
CDR3 length: 13

CDR3 protein: CASSSGQPLDGYTF
clone size: few
V gene: TRBV7-2
CDR3 length: 14

CDR3 protein: CASKPVSNQPQHF
clone size: .
V gene: TRBV6-6
CDR3 length: 13

CDR3 protein: CASRTDGYNEQFF
clone size: once
V gene: TRBV28
CDR3 length: 13

CDR3 protein: CASSYRPFATEHTEAFF
clone size: .
V gene: TRBV6-5
CDR3 length: 17

CDR3 protein: CASRYRGMSTEAFF
clone size: .
V gene: TRBV12-3/TRBV12-4
CDR3 length: 14

CDR3 protein: CASSFGQGGIIHPLHF
clone size: few
V gene: TRBV7-9
CDR3 length: 16

CDR3 protein: CASSLRTGAGANVLTF
clone size: many
V gene: TRBV7-6
CDR3 length: 16

CDR3 protein: CSAEGLAGGYSYNEQFF
clone size: .
V gene: TRBV20-1
CDR3 length: 17

CDR3 protein: CASSPPGGPTEAFF
clone size: .
V gene: TRBV18
CDR3 length: 14

CDR3 protein: CASSFTGGPSAFF
clone size: .
V gene: TRBV5-4
CDR3 length: 13

CDR3 protein: CASSRVLAGANVLTF
clone size: few
V gene: TRBV28
CDR3 length: 15

CDR3 protein: CASSPPGQVETQYF
clone size: .
V gene: TRBV18
CDR3 length: 14

CDR3 protein: CASRDRPGANVLTF
clone size: many
V gene: TRBV6-2/TRBV6-3
CDR3 length: 14

CDR3 protein: CASSLFAGRAGELFF
clone size: many
V gene: TRBV7-2
CDR3 length: 15

CDR3 protein: CASSVAPGGNQPQHF
clone size: many
V gene: TRBV6-1
CDR3 length: 15

CDR3 protein: CSAVPPSGRAGETQYF
clone size: .
V gene: TRBV20-1
CDR3 length: 16

CDR3 protein: CATSDRQGWDRELFF
clone size: .
V gene: TRBV24-1
CDR3 length: 15

CDR3 protein: CAISDYSNNSPLHF
clone size: once
V gene: TRBV10-3
CDR3 length: 14

CDR3 protein: CASSFSSDKGDTQYF
clone size: few
V gene: TRBV7-2
CDR3 length: 15